The clone carrying this T cell receptor (beta chain) showed up many times. Its cognate antigen is unknown. The data were taken from a study of T-cell memory formation after mild COVID-19. The overall study: Largely donor-specific TCR clusters were found.

The CDR3 length is 16 residues. The ends were cut back, 1 base at V and 12 bases at J, with 22 bases in the middle. The germline gives CDR1 LGHDT, CDR2 YNNKEL (reference sequence). Study observations and caveats: Shrinking CD4+ clones were chiefly CM and EM; CD8+ ones were chiefly EMRA. Nothing confirmed that second-wave clones peaking on day 37 were specific for SARS-CoV-2.

TCRdb reanalysed the 5' RACE reads using MiXCR and keeps one entry per CDR3 protein. Altogether about 190,000 distinct CDR3 sequences are present, 18% being singletons, with the ten largest covering 2% to 2.5%. This receptor was identified in an adult woman who had mild COVID-19 (a few samples of this study predate the infection). Cell type and time point are not known. Sequencing was done on a sample of PBMCs or a T cell subset sorted from them (not recorded which). The chain carries TRBV3-1 and TRBJ2-1, with D possibly TRBD2 on 5 matching bases. The CDR3 sequence: CASSQGERRPPFGQFF. The CDR3 coding sequence is TGTGCCAGCAGCCAAGGGGAGCGGAGGCCCCCATTCGGGCAGTTCTTC.